This section outlines one T cell receptor (beta chain) sequence together with its context. The germline V gene has CDR1 DFQATT and CDR2 SNEGSKA (reference sequence). This CDR3 contains 15 residues. Trimming removed 5 bases from V and 5 bases from J; junction bases left unmatched: 8. These data come from a study of early T cells in non-severe SARS-CoV-2 infection. TCRdb reprocessed the 5' RACE reads with MiXCR, giving one entry per CDR3 protein. Here the sample spans 48,000 or so distinct CDR3 sequences, about 6% being singletons. Sequencing was performed on whole blood, taken at baseline. The origin of this receptor is an adult who was a healthcare worker with PCR-confirmed SARS-CoV-2 infection or an uninfected control (not recorded which). The gene calls are TRBV20-1 and TRBJ1-6, with 8 bases aligning to TRBD1. This chain's CDR3 is CSAPRRGLDNSPLHF. In DNA form, the CDR3 reads TGCAGTGCTCCCCGCAGGGGGCTGGATAATTCACCCCTCCACTTT.